The next 22 T cell receptor beta chains were all read from a single sample in a study of lymphopenia after photon versus proton radiotherapy. Produced via immunoSEQ multiplex PCR; TCRdb's table is partial and in-frame only. The table has about 29,000 clones, roughly 89% seen once. Sequences were derived from peripheral blood, sampled from a patient treated with proton-based radiotherapy. These receptors were taken from a woman aged 55-69 years with cholangiocarcinoma. Some clones in this sample may be carry-over from other donors' samples.

This clone was observed a handful of times. The genes are TRBV29-1 and TRBJ1-1; maybe TRBD1 (5 bases). Germline-derived CDR1 and CDR2 are SQVTM and ANQGSEA. V lost 2 bases and J 3 bases, leaving 10 bases between the germline ends. CDR3 length: 13 amino acids. The CDR3 DNA follows: TGCAGCGTTGAATCAGGGCGGTACACTGAAGCTTTCTTT. Residues: CSVESGRYTEAFF.

CDR3 nucleotide sequence: TGCGCCAGCAGCCCGGGACTAGCGGGAGTTGGAGGAGAGACCCAGTACTTC. Its translation: CASSPGLAGVGGETQYF. The rearrangement uses TRBV5-1 and TRBJ2-5, with 14 bases that match TRBD2. The CDR3 contains 17 residues. V dropped 4 bases and J dropped 4; count of bases not matched to a gene: 9. Germline assignment: CDR1 SGHRS and CDR2 YFSETQ.

This clone turned up a few times. This chain uses TRBV27 with TRBJ2-2; no firm D call. The CDR3 contains 14 residues. Trimming took off 5 bases at V and 2 bases at J, with 9 bases between the two ends. The germline CDR1 and CDR2 sequences are MNHEY and SMNVEV (reference sequence). The CDR3 coding sequence is TGTGCCAGCAGTCCCCACAAAAACACCGGGGAGCTGTTTTTT. Translating gives CASSPHKNTGELFF.

The chain's CDR3 is CASSEWASSYNEQFF. CDR3 DNA: TGTGCCAGCAGTGAATGGGCTAGCTCCTACAATGAGCAGTTCTTC. The chain combines TRBV2 with TRBJ2-1; no clear D gene. The CDR3 has 15 amino acids. Trimming stripped 2 bases from V and 0 bases from J, with 8 bases between. Germline CDR1 is SNHLY and CDR2 is FYNNEI. Using reference TRBV2 and TRBJ2-1 for the parts outside the CDR3, the full variable domain is EPEVTQTPSHQVTQMGQEVILRCVPISNHLYFYWYRQILGQKVEFLVSFYNNEISEKSEIFDDQFSVERPDGSNFTLKIRSTKLEDSAMYFCASSEWASSYNEQFFGPGTRLTVL.

The chain couples TRBV29-1 to TRBJ2-1, with 13 bases that match TRBD2. Germline trimming cut 6 bases from V and 7 bases from J; bases unmatched to any gene: 21. The CDR3 totals 19 residues. Germline assignment: CDR1 SQVTM and CDR2 ANQGSEA. The CDR3 here is CSVHPLGELAGGPWNEQFF. CDR3 in DNA: TGCAGCGTCCACCCCCTGGGGGAACTAGCGGGAGGGCCGTGGAATGAGCAGTTCTTC.

DNA of the CDR3: TGTGCCAGCAGCCAGGGGACCCACACCTACGAGCAGTACTTC. Translating gives CASSQGTHTYEQYF. The chain joins TRBV27 to TRBJ2-7, with a weak D call TRBD1 (6 bases). The CDR3 is 14 amino acids. The V and J ends lost 6 bases and 2 bases respectively, with 14 bases between them. Germline V gene data show CDR1 as MNHEY and CDR2 as SMNVEV (reference sequence).

The gene calls are TRBV12-5 and TRBJ1-5; D call uncertain. V was pared by 5 bases and J by 1 base, with 9 bases between. The CDR3 has 14 amino acids. Germline loops: CDR1 LGHNT, CDR2 FRNRAP. The CDR3 reads CASGPEASNQPQHF. The CDR3 DNA reads TGTGCTAGTGGTCCAGAGGCCAGCAATCAGCCCCAGCATTTT.

The V and J genes are TRBV5-6 and TRBJ2-4; 8 bases agree with TRBD1. This CDR3 spans 15 amino acids. CDR1 is SGHDT, CDR2 YYEEEE, per germline. With V trimmed by 3 bases and J by 8 bases, 10 bases remained unmatched. The chain's CDR3 is CASSYGQGGWDIQYF. Here the CDR3 DNA reads TGTGCCAGCAGCTACGGACAGGGCGGTTGGGACATTCAGTACTTC.

The chain employs TRBV7-3 and TRBJ2-1; 11 nucleotides line up with TRBD1. Germline V lookup: CDR1 SGHTA, CDR2 FQGTGA. The CDR3 has 22 residues. The ends lost 3 bases at V and 4 bases at J; junction bases unmatched: 23. The CDR3 DNA follows: TGTGCCAGCAGCTTTTGGGGTGTAGGACAGGGGGCCCTGAATAGCCTATACAATGAGCAGTTCTTC. Translated, it gives CASSFWGVGQGALNSLYNEQFF.

The chain joins TRBV5-6 to TRBJ2-5; weak D call: TRBD1 (5 bases). TRBJ2-7 explains the end of the DNA better; the J call may be wrong. Germline assignment: CDR1 SGHDT and CDR2 YYEEEE. The CDR3 has 12 amino acids. CDR3 amino acids: CASSLARVEQYF. The CDR3 DNA sequence: TGTGCCAGCAGCTTGGCCAGGGTCGAGCAGTACTTC.

J is TRBJ2-5 and V is TRBV5-1, with D unclear. The CDR3 extends over 15 amino acids. Germline loops: CDR1 SGHRS, CDR2 YFSETQ. The V gene lost 0 bases and the J gene lost 5 bases, with 14 bases spanning the gap. The CDR3: CASSLEAASRETQYF. The CDR3 region has the DNA TGCGCCAGCAGCTTGGAGGCCGCCAGCAGGGAGACCCAGTACTTC.

V and J are TRBV10-1 and TRBJ1-1; TRBD1 might be the D (6 bases). Per the germline V gene, CDR1 is WNHNN and CDR2 is SYGVQD (reference sequence). The CDR3 loop spans 21 amino acids. V lost 2 bases, J lost 0 bases, and 28 bases lay in between. CDR3 in amino acids: CASSETDGGGGLFNMNTEAFF. CDR3 nucleotide sequence: TGCGCCAGCAGTGAGACGGATGGAGGGGGGGGCTTATTCAATATGAACACTGAAGCTTTCTTT.

This clone was seen only once. This sequence joins TRBV11-2 and TRBJ2-7; the match to TRBD2 covers 10 bases. V was clipped by 5 bases and J by 6 bases; unmatched bases: 16. Per germline, CDR1 SGHAT and CDR2 FQNNGV. This CDR3 comprises 17 residues. The CDR3 is CASSRQASGSTPFEQYF. The CDR3 DNA follows: TGTGCCAGCAGCCGTCAGGCTAGCGGGAGTACTCCGTTCGAGCAGTACTTC.

As DNA, the CDR3 is TGTGCCAGCAGCTACGACAGGTCGATGAATCAGCCCCAGCATTTT. It encodes CASSYDRSMNQPQHF. The chain links TRBV5-5 to TRBJ1-5; D possibly corresponds to TRBD1 (6 bases). V was pared by 3 bases and J by 4 bases, with 14 bases between. CDR1 is SGHKS, CDR2 YYEKEE, per germline (reference sequence). The CDR3 contains 15 residues. Supplemented by reference TRBV5-5 and TRBJ1-5, the full variable domain reads DAGVTQSPTHLIKTRGQQVTLRCSPISGHKSVSWYQQVLGQGPQFIFQYYEKEERGRGNFPDRFSARQFPNYSSELNVNALLLGDSALYLCASSYDRSMNQPQHFGDGTRLSIL.

The genes are TRBV5-1 and TRBJ2-7, with no clear D. From germline, CDR1 is SGHRS and CDR2 YFSETQ. Trimming left V 4 bases short and J 2 bases short, with 10 bases between. The CDR3 contains 13 residues. DNA for the CDR3: TGCGCCAGCAGCGTTACCTCACCCTACGAGCAGTACTTC. Translation gives CASSVTSPYEQYF.

V gene TRBV5-1 combines with J gene TRBJ1-4; D not resolved. The CDR3 runs to 13 residues. CDR1 and CDR2 from the germline V gene are SGHRS and YFSETQ. Deletions cut 4 bases from V and 4 bases from J, with 8 bases between. Here the CDR3 reads CASSLNVNEKLFF. The CDR3 nucleotides are TGCGCCAGCAGCCTCAACGTTAATGAAAAACTGTTTTTT.

DNA for the CDR3: TGTGCCAGCAGCTTAGGGGCCGACAGACGAAACACCATATATTTT. Encoded protein: CASSLGADRRNTIYF. The gene calls are TRBV7-9 and TRBJ1-3, with D perhaps TRBD1 (5 bases). Germline CDR1 is SEHNR and CDR2 is FQNEAQ (reference sequence). V was clipped by 1 base and J by 5 bases, with 12 bases between them. This CDR3 region has 15 residues.

The gene calls are TRBV10-2 and TRBJ2-2, with TRBD1 identical over 8 bases. CDR3 length: 14 amino acids. CDR1 is WSHSY, CDR2 SAAADI, per germline. V lost 6 bases, J lost 7 bases, and 7 bases stayed unmatched. The CDR3 sequence is CASRGPGGSGELFF. The CDR3 DNA reads as TGCGCCAGCAGAGGACCAGGGGGCAGCGGGGAGCTGTTTTTT.

This sequence joins TRBV25-1 and TRBJ2-7; possibly TRBD1 for D (8 bases). Germline V gives CDR1 MGHDK, CDR2 SYGVNS. The CDR3 has 17 residues. Trimming took 7 bases from V and 1 from J, leaving 23 bases between them. The CDR3 bases are TGTGCCAGCAAGGGGCAAGCGGGACAGGTCCGATCCTACGAGCAGTACTTC. It translates to CASKGQAGQVRSYEQYF.

The V call is TRBV27, the J call TRBJ1-2, with TRBD1 matching over 7 bases. Germline CDR1 is MNHEY and CDR2 is SMNVEV (reference sequence). Trimming removed 3 bases from V and 4 bases from J; junction bases left unmatched: 11. The CDR3 extends over 16 amino acids. The CDR3 is CASSLRQGRVGYGYTF. In nucleotides, the CDR3 is TGTGCCAGCAGTTTGCGACAGGGACGGGTGGGCTATGGCTACACCTTC.

This sequence joins TRBV7-8 and TRBJ1-1, with D perhaps TRBD1 (6 bases). The CDR3 contains 15 residues. Trimming cost V 5 bases and J 4 bases, with 17 bases left between them. Germline CDR1 is SGHVS and CDR2 is FQNEAQ. DNA of the CDR3: TGTGCCAGCAGCCTACCATTAGGGGGGGGCACTGAAGCTTTCTTT. Translated: CASSLPLGGGTEAFF.

This clone was detected a few times. J is TRBJ1-1 and V is TRBV7-3; TRBD1 agrees at 8 bases. Trimming at V came to 7 bases and at J to 6 bases, leaving 7 bases not matched to a gene. Germline V gene sequence: CDR1 SGHTA, CDR2 FQGTGA. There are 13 residues in the CDR3. CDR3 in amino acids: CASMLQGGSEAFF. Written as DNA, the CDR3 is TGTGCCAGCATGCTACAGGGGGGATCTGAAGCTTTCTTT.